This TCR beta chain is from a study of T-cell memory formation after mild COVID-19. Study conclusions and caveats: Most CD4+ clones that shrank were in CM and EM, while CD8+ ones turned up in EMRA.

Germline-derived CDR1 and CDR2 are MGHRA and YSYEKL. This CDR3 region has 14 residues. Trimming took 4 bases from V and 9 from J, leaving 13 bases between them. This clonotype was observed a handful of times. Its target is not known. TCRdb reanalysed the 5' RACE reads using MiXCR and keeps one entry per CDR3 protein. The table includes roughly 190,000 distinct CDR3 sequences, 8% to 11% detected once. The TCR comes from a man aged 18 to 30 who had mild COVID-19 (a few samples of this study predate the infection). Cell type and time point are not known. The genes are TRBV4-1 and TRBJ1-6; D is ambiguous. Material: PBMCs or a T cell subset sorted from them (not recorded which). CDR3: CASSPFAPSSPLHF. The CDR3 DNA is TGCGCCAGCAGCCCCTTCGCACCTAGTTCACCCCTCCACTTT.